The 10 T cell receptor beta chains reported below all come from one sample, sequenced in a study of OX40 agonist ivuxolimab in advanced cancers. Repertoires were generated with immunoSEQ multiplex PCR, while TCRdb's copy carries only in-frame clones and drops some. Of 60,000 to 65,000 clones in the sample, about 80% were seen once. Material: CD4+ or CD8+ T cells sorted from blood, obtained in a trial of the OX40 agonist ivuxolimab. Receptor source: an adult with an advanced solid tumor such as melanoma, head and neck, liver or kidney cancer.

The genes are TRBV6-5 and TRBJ2-7; D might be TRBD1 (6 bases). The CDR3 extends over 14 amino acids. From germline, CDR1 is MNHEY and CDR2 SVGAGI. Between the trimmed V and J ends, which lost 8 bases and 4 bases, there was a span of 18 bases. The DNA of the CDR3 is TGTGCCAGCGCCCAGACAGGATTTAGTTACGAGCAGTACTTC. Residues: CASAQTGFSYEQYF.

The V and J genes are TRBV7-9 and TRBJ1-3, with no clear D. Per the germline V gene, CDR1 is SEHNR and CDR2 is FQNEAQ (reference sequence). The CDR3 covers 16 residues. Trimming stripped 4 bases from V and 0 bases from J, with 13 bases between. For the CDR3, the DNA is TGTGCCAGCAGCTCAACACTCGGGAGCTCTGGAAACACCATATATTTT. Its protein is CASSSTLGSSGNTIYF.

The table lists this clone with a count of one. CDR3 amino acids: CASRTGQGANEKLFF. CDR3 bases: TGTGCCAGCAGAACGGGACAGGGGGCTAATGAAAAACTGTTTTTT. The V call is TRBV7-9, the J call TRBJ1-4; 11 positions match TRBD1. V trimming: 6 bases; J trimming: 3 bases; junction bases outside the gene matches: 3. The CDR3 sequence is 15 residues long. Per the germline V gene, CDR1 is SEHNR and CDR2 is FQNEAQ (reference sequence).

This clone was observed a few times. V gene TRBV5-4 combines with J gene TRBJ2-1; 9 positions agree with TRBD2. In germline, CDR1 is SGHNT, CDR2 YYREEE (reference sequence). The CDR3 sequence is 15 residues long. The junction had 6 bases not matched to a gene; V was cut back by 4 bases and J by 4 bases. The CDR3 loop reads CASSLNSGSYNEQFF. The CDR3 region has the DNA TGTGCCAGCAGCCTAAATAGCGGGAGTTACAATGAGCAGTTCTTC.

The chain carries TRBV6-4 and TRBJ2-7; the D gene is possibly TRBD2 (5 bases). The CDR3 extends over 14 amino acids. In germline, CDR1 is MRHNA, CDR2 SNTAGT. V gave up 4 bases and J gave up 3 bases, with 13 bases separating them. CDR3 coding DNA: TGTGCCAGCAGTGTAGATCCCGGGAACTACGAGCAGTACTTC. Its protein is CASSVDPGNYEQYF.

V and J are TRBV5-1 and TRBJ2-7; no clear D. Germline values: CDR1 SGHRS, CDR2 YFSETQ. The CDR3 spans 9 residues. V gave up 3 bases and J gave up 5 bases, with 0 bases separating them. The CDR3 DNA follows: TGCGCCAGCAGCTACGAGCAGTACTTC. Its protein product is CASSYEQYF.

This chain links TRBV30 with TRBJ1-4; 7 nucleotides line up with TRBD1. This CDR3 contains 13 residues. Trimming took 5 bases from V and 4 from J; bases not matched to a gene: 4. Germline CDR1 GTSNPN, CDR2 SVGIG (reference sequence). CDR3 sequence: CAWGGQHNEKLFF. The CDR3 nucleotides are TGTGCCTGGGGGGGACAGCATAATGAAAAACTGTTTTTT.

The chain is built from TRBV5-1 and TRBJ2-2; TRBD1 matches at 9 bases. The CDR3 length is 15 residues. With V trimmed by 4 bases and J by 3 bases, 4 bases remained unmatched. Germline CDR1 reads SGHRS; CDR2 reads YFSETQ. The CDR3, as DNA: TGCGCCAGCAGCCCGAGGACAGGGGACACCGGGGAGCTGTTTTTT. This sequence encodes CASSPRTGDTGELFF.

This clone appeared a single time. The rearrangement links TRBV5-1 to TRBJ2-3; weak D call: TRBD1 (5 bases). V was shortened by 4 bases and J by 6 bases, with 18 bases between the two germline ends. Germline V lookup: CDR1 SGHRS, CDR2 YFSETQ. The CDR3 is 15 residues long. CDR3 loop: CASSPSRPSGDTQYF. The CDR3 DNA is TGCGCCAGCAGCCCTAGTCGTCCATCAGGGGATACGCAGTATTTT.

The chain uses TRBV7-2 and TRBJ2-5; 11 positions agree with TRBD2. TRBJ2-7 explains the end of the DNA better; the J call may be wrong. Germline V CDR1 and CDR2: SGHTA, FQGNSA. This CDR3 has 15 residues. CDR3 sequence (DNA): TGTGCCAGCAGCCTCACGGGACTAGCGGCCTACGAGCAGTACTTC. It encodes CASSLTGLAAYEQYF.